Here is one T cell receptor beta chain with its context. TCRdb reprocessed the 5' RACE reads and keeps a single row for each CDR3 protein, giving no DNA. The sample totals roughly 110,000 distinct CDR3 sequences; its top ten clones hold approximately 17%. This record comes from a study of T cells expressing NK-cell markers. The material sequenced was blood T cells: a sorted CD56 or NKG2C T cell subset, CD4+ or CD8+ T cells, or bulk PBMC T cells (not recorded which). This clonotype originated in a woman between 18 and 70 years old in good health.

CDR3 loop: CSASGSGRVNEQFF. This chain links TRBV20-1 with TRBJ2-1; the TRBD2 assignment by TCRdb is unverifiable without DNA. The CDR3 length is 14 residues. Germline V CDR1 and CDR2: DFQATT, SNEGSKA (reference sequence).